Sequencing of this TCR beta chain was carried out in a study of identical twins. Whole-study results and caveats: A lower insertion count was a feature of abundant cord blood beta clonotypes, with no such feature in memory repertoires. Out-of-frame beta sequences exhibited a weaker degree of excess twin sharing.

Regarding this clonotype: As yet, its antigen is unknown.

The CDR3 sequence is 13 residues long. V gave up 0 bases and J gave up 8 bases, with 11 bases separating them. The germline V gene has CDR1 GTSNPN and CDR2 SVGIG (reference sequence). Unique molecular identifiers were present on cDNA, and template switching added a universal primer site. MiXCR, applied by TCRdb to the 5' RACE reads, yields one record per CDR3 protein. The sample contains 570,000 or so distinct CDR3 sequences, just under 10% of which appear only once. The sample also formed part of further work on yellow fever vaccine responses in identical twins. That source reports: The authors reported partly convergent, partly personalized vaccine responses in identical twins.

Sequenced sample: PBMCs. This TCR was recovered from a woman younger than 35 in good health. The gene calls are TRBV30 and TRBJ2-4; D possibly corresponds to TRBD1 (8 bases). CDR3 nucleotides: TGTGCCTGGAGTGTAACAGGGGGGGACATTCAGTACTTC. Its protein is CAWSVTGGDIQYF.